The 26 T cell receptor beta chains below all came from one sample that was sequenced in a study of cytomegalovirus exposure and HLA in healthy donors. Sequenced by immunoSEQ multiplex PCR; TCRdb stores in-frame clones only, minus some. Among roughly 80,000 clones listed, approximately 93% were seen once. Sequencing was carried out using PBMCs. The origin of the receptors is a man between 18 and 29 years old in good health and CMV-seronegative.

The rearrangement joins TRBV7-9 to TRBJ2-5, with D uncertain. The V gene's germline CDR1 is SEHNR and CDR2 FQNEAQ (reference sequence). V dropped 3 bases and J dropped 2 bases, with 10 bases sitting between them. The CDR3 extends over 14 amino acids. The CDR3 spells CASSFYSNQETQYF. The CDR3 bases are TGTGCCAGCAGCTTCTACAGTAATCAAGAGACCCAGTACTTC.

The chain links TRBV5-5 to TRBJ2-5, with TRBD2 matching 8 bases. This CDR3 is built from 18 residues. V was pared by 2 bases and J by 4 bases, with 16 bases of the junction left unmatched. CDR1 and CDR2 (germline): SGHKS, YYEKEE (reference sequence). CDR3 loop: CASSFKMGPGGPRETQYF. CDR3 in DNA: TGTGCCAGCAGCTTCAAGATGGGACCGGGAGGGCCGAGAGAGACCCAGTACTTC.

This clone has just one count. CDR3 amino acids: CASALFGGKNIQYF. CDR3 nucleotide sequence: TGTGCCAGCGCCCTTTTTGGGGGGAAAAACATTCAGTACTTC. The chain combines TRBV6-5 with TRBJ2-4, with D possibly TRBD2 on 6 matching bases. V dropped 8 bases and J dropped 4 bases, with 15 bases sitting between them. The CDR3 is made up of 14 amino acids. CDR1 is MNHEY and CDR2 is SVGAGI in the germline V gene.

The chain carries TRBV6-1 and TRBJ2-7, with TRBD1 as a possible D gene (6 bases). V dropped 5 bases and J dropped 6 bases, with 11 bases sitting between them. This CDR3 comprises 12 residues. Germline values: CDR1 MNHNS, CDR2 SASEGT. Here the CDR3 DNA reads TGTGCCAGCAGTCTTGACAGGTTCGAGCAGTACTTC. This translates into CASSLDRFEQYF.

The CDR3 reads CASSLGSRLDSYEQYF. CDR3 DNA: TGTGCCAGCAGCTTAGGCTCCAGGCTGGACTCCTACGAGCAGTACTTC. The V gene is TRBV7-9, the J gene TRBJ2-7; D call uncertain. The ends were cut back, 1 base at V and 0 bases at J, with 13 bases in the middle. The length of the CDR3 is 16 residues. Germline CDR1 is SEHNR and CDR2 is FQNEAQ (reference sequence).

This clone was seen a single time. J is TRBJ2-3 and V is TRBV2; no clear D. Germline V CDR1 and CDR2: SNHLY, FYNNEI. This CDR3 is 13 amino acids long. V was pared by 2 bases and J by 4 bases, with 7 bases between. The CDR3 DNA reads as TGTGCCAGCAGTGAATCTCGGTCAGATACGCAGTATTTT. Amino acids: CASSESRSDTQYF.

The chain carries TRBV5-4 and TRBJ1-2; TRBD1 might be the D (6 bases). Germline assignment: CDR1 SGHNT and CDR2 YYREEE (reference sequence). The CDR3 contains 16 residues. Between the trimmed V and J ends, which lost 1 base and 5 bases, there was a span of 18 bases. The CDR3 region has the DNA TGTGCCAGCAGCTTGAGCCGTCGGGGGGCGAGGTATGGCTACACCTTC. Encoded protein: CASSLSRRGARYGYTF.

The chain couples TRBV6-6 to TRBJ1-1; D possibly corresponds to TRBD1 (5 bases). This CDR3 contains 13 residues. Trimming removed 4 bases at V and 4 bases at J, with 10 bases between. Looked up from germline, CDR1 is MNHNY and CDR2 is SVGAGI (reference sequence). The CDR3 region is CASSWQGGTEAFF. CDR3 in DNA: TGTGCCAGCAGTTGGCAGGGAGGCACTGAAGCTTTCTTT.

The CDR3 region has the DNA TGTGCCAGCACCCAGGGTCTCCCACTCCACTTT. It codes for CASTQGLPLHF. The V call is TRBV6-1, the J call TRBJ1-6, with D perhaps matching TRBD1 (5 bases). Germline V gene lookup returns CDR1 MNHNS and CDR2 SASEGT. Trimming pared 7 bases from V and 16 bases from J, leaving 14 bases between. This CDR3 comprises 11 residues.

CDR3 sequence (DNA): TGTGCCAGCAGTTCCAAGGGGGAGAATGAAAAACTGTTTTTT. Protein sequence: CASSSKGENEKLFF. The chain links TRBV27 to TRBJ1-4, with D perhaps matching TRBD1 (6 bases). V was trimmed by 4 bases and J by 5 bases, leaving 11 bases between them. CDR1 MNHEY and CDR2 SMNVEV come from the germline V gene (reference sequence). This CDR3 is built from 14 residues.

J is TRBJ2-3 and V is TRBV30; TRBD1 is a possible D gene (6 bases). This CDR3 is built from 14 residues. Trimming took off 3 bases at V and 1 base at J, with 11 bases between the two ends. Germline V lookup: CDR1 GTSNPN, CDR2 SVGIG (reference sequence). The CDR3 DNA sequence: TGTGCCTGGAGACAATACAGGGGCACAGATACGCAGTATTTT. Its translation: CAWRQYRGTDTQYF.

This clone was detected only once. The chain's CDR3 is CASSLGSGSSEKLFF. CDR3 nucleotides: TGCGCCAGCAGCTTGGGGTCCGGGTCTAGTGAAAAACTGTTTTTT. The V gene is TRBV5-1, the J gene TRBJ1-4; D unresolved. This CDR3 contains 15 residues. Germline V gives CDR1 SGHRS, CDR2 YFSETQ. The ends were cut back, 0 bases at V and 7 bases at J, with 13 bases in the middle.

The chain recombines TRBV7-9 with TRBJ2-7; weak D call: TRBD1 (6 bases). The germline V and J ends were trimmed by 1 base and 6 bases, with 10 bases remaining between them. The CDR3 extends over 13 amino acids. The germline gives CDR1 SEHNR, CDR2 FQNEAQ (reference sequence). The CDR3 bases are TGTGCCAGCAGCTTAGGGGGGCTCATCGAGCAGTACTTC. This gives the protein CASSLGGLIEQYF.

The chain carries TRBV30 and TRBJ2-2, with D uncertain. Germline V gene data show CDR1 as GTSNPN and CDR2 as SVGIG (reference sequence). V gave up 5 bases and J gave up 8 bases, with 12 bases separating them. The CDR3 has 12 residues. The CDR3: CAWGLIRGELFF. CDR3 in DNA: TGTGCCTGGGGGCTGATCAGGGGGGAGCTGTTTTTT. Supplemented by reference TRBV30 and TRBJ2-2, the full variable domain reads SQTIHQWPATLVQPVGSPLSLECTVEGTSNPNLYWYRQAAGRGLQLLFYSVGIGQISSEVPQNLSASRPQDRQFILSSKKLLLSDSGFYLCAWGLIRGELFFGEGSRLTVL.

This chain uses TRBV9 with TRBJ2-1; TRBD2 matches at 12 bases. The CDR3 contains 23 residues. Germline V gives CDR1 SGDLS, CDR2 YYNGEE. V shed 4 bases and J 0 bases; nucleotides not matched to a gene: 23. The CDR3 spells CASSLFSIVTSGRKSLSYNEQFF. CDR3 nucleotides: TGTGCCAGCAGCCTCTTCAGTATCGTAACTAGCGGGAGGAAATCACTCTCCTACAATGAGCAGTTCTTC. Full variable domain (rest looked up from reference TRBV9 and TRBJ2-1): DSGVTQTPKHLITATGQRVTLRCSPRSGDLSVYWYQQSLDQGLQFLIQYYNGEERAKGNILERFSAQQFPDLHSELNLSSLELGDSALYFCASSLFSIVTSGRKSLSYNEQFFGPGTRLTVL.

The gene calls are TRBV6-6 and TRBJ1-1, with D possibly matching TRBD1 (5 bases). V shed 3 bases and J shed 4 bases, with 12 bases lying between them. The CDR3 loop spans 14 amino acids. In germline, CDR1 is MNHNY, CDR2 SVGAGI (reference sequence). The chain's CDR3 is CASSYMGRGTEAFF. The CDR3 nucleotides read TGTGCCAGCAGTTATATGGGGAGGGGCACTGAAGCTTTCTTT.

This clone showed up just once. This chain joins TRBV5-1 and TRBJ2-7; the D is unclear. Trimming shortened V by 0 bases and J by 5 bases, and 9 bases separated the two germline ends. The CDR3 spans 13 residues. The germline CDR1 and CDR2 sequences are SGHRS and YFSETQ. This CDR3 is CASSLVVGNEQYF. CDR3 bases: TGCGCCAGCAGCTTGGTTGTGGGCAACGAGCAGTACTTC.

This clone turned up a few times. The chain joins TRBV18 to TRBJ2-7, with TRBD2 matching over 8 bases. V lost 2 bases and J lost 3; bases outside the gene matches: 6. This CDR3 contains 15 residues. From germline, CDR1 is KGHSH and CDR2 LQKENI. CDR3 DNA: TGTGCCAGCTCACCAGGGGGAACTAGCGGCTACGAGCAGTACTTC. As protein: CASSPGGTSGYEQYF.

This chain links TRBV29-1 with TRBJ2-1; TRBD1 is a possible D gene (5 bases). Deletions cut 5 bases from V and 7 bases from J, with 9 bases between. The CDR3 covers 11 residues. Germline CDR1 and CDR2: SQVTM and ANQGSEA. This chain's CDR3 is CSVSGRNEQFF. CDR3 nucleotide sequence: TGCAGCGTTTCAGGGCGGAATGAGCAGTTCTTC.

In DNA, the CDR3 is TGTGCCAAAGAGGGACAGGAAAACTTAGCCAAAAACATTCAGTACTTC. Its translation: CAKEGQENLAKNIQYF. The V and J genes are TRBV7-9 and TRBJ2-4; 8 bases line up with TRBD1. CDR3 length: 16 residues. Germline V gene lookup returns CDR1 SEHNR and CDR2 FQNEAQ (reference sequence). Germline trimming cut 10 bases from V and 0 bases from J; bases unmatched to any gene: 11.

CDR3 sequence (DNA): TGCGCCAGCAGTGTAGCTGGCTCCTACAATGAGCAGTTCTTC. Its translation: CASSVAGSYNEQFF. This sequence joins TRBV5-1 and TRBJ2-1; D gene unclear. The CDR3 runs to 14 residues. CDR1 is SGHRS, CDR2 YFSETQ, per germline. V gave up 5 bases and J gave up 0 bases, with 9 bases separating them.

The rearrangement joins TRBV7-9 to TRBJ2-7; 8 bases align to TRBD1. Trimming at V came to 4 bases and at J to 0 bases, leaving 8 bases not matched to a gene. Germline assignment: CDR1 SEHNR and CDR2 FQNEAQ (reference sequence). There are 16 residues in the CDR3. The CDR3 region has the DNA TGTGCCAGCAGCTGGATCGGGACAGGCTCCTCCTACGAGCAGTACTTC. Its protein is CASSWIGTGSSYEQYF.

The J gene is TRBJ1-4, the V gene TRBV6-1; D ambiguous. Germline CDR1 reads MNHNS; CDR2 reads SASEGT. Trimming stripped 4 bases from V and 0 bases from J, with 9 bases between. The CDR3 is 15 amino acids. CDR3 nucleotide sequence: TGTGCCAGCAGTGTATGGAGGGCAACTAATGAAAAACTGTTTTTT. It translates to CASSVWRATNEKLFF.

The chain employs TRBV29-1 and TRBJ1-1, with D possibly being TRBD1 (6 bases). This CDR3 region has 10 residues. V lost 5 bases and J lost 11, with 12 bases in between. Germline V gene lookup returns CDR1 SQVTM and CDR2 ANQGSEA. CDR3 in DNA: TGCAGCGTTCCGGGAACAGGGGCTTTCTTT. Protein: CSVPGTGAFF.

The chain carries TRBV6-5 and TRBJ2-7; tentatively, D is TRBD1 (6 bases). Germline CDR1 and CDR2: MNHEY and SVGAGI. V was cut by 10 bases and J by 0 bases, with 13 bases left in between. The length of the CDR3 is 13 residues. In DNA, the CDR3 is TGTGCCACTAAAATAGGGGGCTCCTACGAGCAGTACTTC. Amino acids: CATKIGGSYEQYF.

The V gene is TRBV4-2, the J gene TRBJ2-5, with 8 bases fitting TRBD1. The J segment lost 5 bases and the V segment lost 1 base, leaving 3 bases of the junction unmatched. Germline lookup yields CDR1 LGHNA and CDR2 YNFKEQ. The CDR3 is 14 residues long. This chain's CDR3 is CASSQVRGLETQYF. CDR3 in DNA: TGTGCCAGCAGCCAAGTCAGGGGGCTTGAGACCCAGTACTTC.